This passage covers 25 T cell receptor beta chains from one sample sequenced in a study of CD8 T cells in Susac syndrome. A quantity of about 0.5 to 1 ug RNA underwent reverse transcription using random hexamers. TCRdb reprocessed the immunoSEQ multiplex PCR reads via MiXCR and lists one record per CDR3 protein. The sample has some 100,000 distinct CDR3 sequences; roughly 96% are singletons. Sequenced: CD8+ T cells from PBMCs. The source of these receptors is a human donor with Susac syndrome.

The chain couples TRBV19 to TRBJ1-2, with 8 nucleotides matching TRBD1. CDR1 and CDR2 (germline): LNHDA, SQIVND (reference sequence). The CDR3 contains 15 residues. V was pared by 4 bases and J by 4 bases, with 8 bases of the junction left unmatched. The CDR3 DNA reads as TGTGCCAGTAGTACCACCGGACAGGGCGTCTATGGCTACACCTTC. Its translation: CASSTTGQGVYGYTF.

The chain combines TRBV27 with TRBJ2-2, with a possible D match to TRBD1 (5 bases). CDR3 size: 13 residues. The V gene's germline CDR1 is MNHEY and CDR2 SMNVEV (reference sequence). V lost 1 base and J 6 bases, leaving 6 bases between the germline ends. In nucleotides, the CDR3 is TGTGCCAGCAGTTTATTAGGGGCCGGGGAGCTGTTTTTT. It encodes CASSLLGAGELFF.

This chain joins TRBV20-1 and TRBJ2-7; TRBD1 is a possible D gene (5 bases). V was shortened by 2 bases and J by 5 bases, with 7 bases between the two germline ends. The CDR3 covers 11 residues. The germline gives CDR1 DFQATT, CDR2 SNEGSKA (reference sequence). The CDR3 region is CSARRGNEQYF. In nucleotides, the CDR3 is TGCAGTGCTAGAAGGGGTAACGAGCAGTACTTC.

This chain uses TRBV20-1 with TRBJ2-2, with 7 bases matching TRBD1. CDR3 size: 16 residues. The ends lost 3 bases at V and 0 bases at J; junction bases unmatched: 7. Germline values: CDR1 DFQATT, CDR2 SNEGSKA (reference sequence). As DNA, the CDR3 is TGCAGTGCTAGGGTCCGGGACAGACCGAACACCGGGGAGCTGTTTTTT. Amino acids: CSARVRDRPNTGELFF.

The rearrangement joins TRBV2 to TRBJ2-7, with 12 bases fitting TRBD2. The junction had 5 bases not matched to a gene; V was cut back by 6 bases and J by 2 bases. Germline CDR1 SNHLY, CDR2 FYNNEI. The CDR3 runs to 15 residues. The CDR3 sequence is CASRERLAGAYEQYF. The CDR3 DNA follows: TGTGCCAGCAGGGAGAGACTAGCGGGAGCCTACGAGCAGTACTTC.

The V and J genes are TRBV29-1 and TRBJ2-1, with TRBD2 as a possible D gene (6 bases). Germline values: CDR1 SQVTM, CDR2 ANQGSEA. The germline V and J ends were trimmed by 6 bases and 0 bases, with 12 bases remaining between them. This CDR3 is built from 14 residues. CDR3 amino acids: CSVPSESSYNEQFF. The CDR3 nucleotides read TGCAGCGTACCTAGCGAGAGCTCCTACAATGAGCAGTTCTTC.

This chain connects TRBV13 to TRBJ1-4, with D unresolved. Germline V CDR1 and CDR2: PRHDT, FYEKMQ (reference sequence). The CDR3 totals 14 residues. Trimming cost V 3 bases and J 5 bases, with 10 bases left between them. This CDR3 reads CASSFGSLNEKLFF. In DNA, the CDR3 is TGTGCCAGCAGCTTCGGGTCACTAAATGAAAAACTGTTTTTT.

V and J are TRBV15 and TRBJ1-2; TRBD1 matches at 7 bases. Germline V gene lookup returns CDR1 LNHNV and CDR2 YYDKDF (reference sequence). V gave up 4 bases and J gave up 8 bases; unmatched junction bases: 7. CDR3 length equals 13 residues. CDR3 amino acids: CATSNGQVPGYTF. The CDR3 DNA is TGTGCCACCAGCAATGGACAGGTCCCGGGCTACACCTTC.

The CDR3 is CASSELVRTADTQYF. The CDR3 coding sequence is TGTGCCAGCAGTGAACTTGTGCGGACAGCAGATACGCAGTATTTT. The gene calls are TRBV6-1 and TRBJ2-3; maybe TRBD1 (6 bases). The CDR3 loop spans 15 amino acids. V lost 2 bases to trimming and J lost 4 bases, with 13 bases between them. CDR1 and CDR2 (germline): MNHNS, SASEGT.

CDR3 in amino acids: CASSLEEGMGYGYTF. CDR3 bases: TGTGCCAGCAGTTTAGAGGAGGGGATGGGCTATGGCTACACCTTC. This chain connects TRBV12-3 or TRBV12-4 to TRBJ1-2; perhaps TRBD1 as D (5 bases). Between the trimmed V and J ends, which lost 1 base and 4 bases, there was a span of 13 bases. The CDR3 consists of 15 residues.

V usage is TRBV4-1 and J usage is TRBJ2-3; 12 positions match TRBD2. This CDR3 spans 15 amino acids. Germline V lookup: CDR1 MGHRA, CDR2 YSYEKL. Trimming removed 3 bases from V and 3 bases from J; junction bases left unmatched: 1. The CDR3 region has the DNA TGCGCCAGCAGCCAGACTAGCGGGAGTACAGATACGCAGTATTTT. Translation: CASSQTSGSTDTQYF.

This clonotype appeared a single time. V usage is TRBV20-1 and J usage is TRBJ2-3; no clear D. Looked up from germline, CDR1 is DFQATT and CDR2 is SNEGSKA (reference sequence). The CDR3 consists of 11 residues. Between the trimmed V and J ends, which lost 7 bases and 9 bases, there was a span of 14 bases. The CDR3: CSGPFLGTQYF. For the CDR3, the DNA is TGCAGTGGCCCATTCCTCGGGACGCAGTATTTT.

The rearrangement joins TRBV23-1 to TRBJ1-5; D is undetermined. TRBV23-1 is labeled an ORF, and its function is uncertain. This CDR3 is 15 amino acids long. V was pared by 8 bases and J by 2 bases, with 16 bases between. DNA for the CDR3: TGCGCCAGCCCACCTGGCAGGACGGGCAATCAGCCCCAGCATTTT. Protein sequence: CASPPGRTGNQPQHF.

V gene TRBV25-1 combines with J gene TRBJ2-1; 8 bases are a match to TRBD2. The CDR3 has 17 amino acids. The V segment lost 7 bases and the J segment 0 bases; nucleotides outside the gene matches: 11. The germline gives CDR1 MGHDK, CDR2 SYGVNS. The CDR3 sequence is CASTDSGNPSSYNEQFF. Here the CDR3 DNA reads TGTGCCAGCACGGATAGCGGGAACCCAAGCTCCTACAATGAGCAGTTCTTC.

This rearrangement joins TRBV27 to TRBJ1-5; 8 bases are shared with TRBD1. Germline loops: CDR1 MNHEY, CDR2 SMNVEV (reference sequence). This CDR3 has 16 residues. J gave up 2 bases and V 6 bases, and 9 bases lay outside the gene matches. The CDR3 DNA reads TGTGCCAGCAGCAGACGGACAGGGAGGGGCAATCAGCCCCAGCATTTT. This sequence encodes CASSRRTGRGNQPQHF.

This rearrangement joins TRBV7-7 to TRBJ1-6; 7 bases agree with TRBD1. CDR1 is SSHAT and CDR2 is FNYEAQ in the germline V gene (reference sequence). The CDR3 length is 15 residues. Trimming cost V 8 bases and J 9 bases; bases outside gene matches: 13. The DNA for the CDR3 is TGTGCCAGCCCGACAGGGAGAAGACGGGGTTCACCCCTCCACTTT. Protein product: CASPTGRRRGSPLHF. Drawing the rest from reference TRBV7-7 and TRBJ1-6, the complete variable domain is GAGVSQSPRYKVTKRGQDVTLRCDPISSHATLYWYQQALGQGPEFLTYFNYEAQPDKSGLPSDRFSAERPEGSISTLTIQRTEQRDSAMYRCASPTGRRRGSPLHFGNGTRLTVT.

The chain combines TRBV29-1 with TRBJ2-5; D is uncertain. Trimming cost V 4 bases and J 5 bases, with 11 bases left between them. Germline lookup yields CDR1 SQVTM and CDR2 ANQGSEA. The CDR3 is 12 residues long. The CDR3 here is CSVVVLGETQYF. For the CDR3, the DNA is TGCAGCGTTGTGGTCCTGGGGGAGACCCAGTACTTC.

V usage is TRBV9 and J usage is TRBJ1-2, with TRBD1 as a possible D gene (5 bases). From germline, CDR1 is SGDLS and CDR2 YYNGEE. The CDR3 is 12 residues long. V was clipped by 6 bases and J by 5 bases, with 11 bases between them. In DNA form, the CDR3 reads TGTGCCAGCACCGGGACCGTATATGGCTACACCTTC. Amino acid sequence: CASTGTVYGYTF.

This rearrangement joins TRBV3-1 to TRBJ2-5, with D hard to call. CDR3 length: 13 amino acids. Trimming removed 5 bases at V and 5 bases at J, with 12 bases between. The germline CDR1 and CDR2 sequences are LGHDT and YNNKEL (reference sequence). The DNA of the CDR3 is TGTGCCAGCAGCTCCGCCGCGGTGGAGACCCAGTACTTC. It yields the protein CASSSAAVETQYF.

The chain carries TRBV28 and TRBJ2-3, with 14 bases aligning to TRBD2. Per germline, CDR1 MDHEN and CDR2 SYDVKM. V lost 5 bases and J lost 5; bases outside the gene matches: 6. This CDR3 contains 16 residues. CDR3 protein: CASSDGLAGGKDTQYF. The CDR3 DNA reads TGTGCCAGCAGTGACGGACTAGCGGGAGGTAAAGATACGCAGTATTTT.

The rearrangement joins TRBV7-9 to TRBJ2-3; maybe TRBD2 (6 bases). The germline V gene has CDR1 SEHNR and CDR2 FQNEAQ (reference sequence). V was cut by 2 bases and J by 6 bases, with 18 bases left in between. CDR3 length: 16 residues. The CDR3 loop reads CASSLFVGGPSDTQYF. The CDR3 DNA reads TGTGCCAGCAGCTTATTCGTCGGGGGTCCCTCGGATACGCAGTATTTT.

The gene calls are TRBV12-5 and TRBJ2-3; the D is unclear. Trimming cost V 2 bases and J 0 bases, with 9 bases left between them. The CDR3 totals 15 residues. CDR1 is LGHNT, CDR2 FRNRAP, per germline. CDR3 nucleotide sequence: TGTGCTAGTGGTTTGTGGACCATGAGCACAGATACGCAGTATTTT. As protein: CASGLWTMSTDTQYF. Full variable domain (missing parts from reference TRBV12-5 and TRBJ2-3): DARVTQTPRHKVTEMGQEVTMRCQPILGHNTVFWYRQTMMQGLELLAYFRNRAPLDDSGMPKDRFSAEMPDATLATLKIQPSEPRDSAVYFCASGLWTMSTDTQYFGPGTRLTVL.

V and J are TRBV5-1 and TRBJ1-5; the D is unclear. CDR1 is SGHRS, CDR2 YFSETQ, per germline. The CDR3 length is 14 residues. With 6 bases removed from V and 6 bases from J, the gap between germline ends came to 16 bases. CDR3 sequence: CASNALEVGQPQHF. CDR3 nucleotides: TGCGCCAGCAATGCACTGGAGGTCGGTCAGCCCCAGCATTTT.

The V call is TRBV7-9, the J call TRBJ1-1; D unresolved. The CDR3 covers 13 residues. The ends were cut back, 4 bases at V and 5 bases at J, with 11 bases in the middle. CDR1 and CDR2 from the germline V gene are SEHNR and FQNEAQ (reference sequence). CDR3 amino acids: CASSSTQGTEAFF. The CDR3 bases are TGTGCCAGCAGCTCAACTCAAGGGACTGAAGCTTTCTTT.

The CDR3 DNA is TGCGCCAGCAGCCCTGGGCAGAGCACAGATACGCAGTATTTT. Amino acid sequence: CASSPGQSTDTQYF. The J gene is TRBJ2-3, the V gene TRBV10-1; D gene unclear. Germline V gives CDR1 WNHNN, CDR2 SYGVQD (reference sequence). This CDR3 has 14 residues. Trimming left V 6 bases short and J 0 bases short, with 10 bases between.